This TCR beta chain was identified during a study of OX40 agonist ivuxolimab in advanced cancers. At the level of the study: Eligibility rules accepted prior anti-PD-1, anti-PD-L1 or anti-CTLA-4 therapy, and 40% had some.

Generated by immunoSEQ multiplex PCR, the TCRdb table keeps only in-frame clones and is missing some. The data hold roughly 65,000 clones, with 88% observed a single time. On this clone: The antigen remains undetermined.

Overall study findings and caveats: Partial responders receiving 0.1-3.0 mg/kg showed among the lowest clonal expansion.

The ends were cut back, 3 bases at V and 2 bases at J, with 17 bases in the middle. The CDR3 spans 16 residues. Germline lookup yields CDR1 ENHRY and CDR2 SYGVKD. Source: CD4+ or CD8+ T cells sorted from blood, taken in a trial of the OX40 agonist ivuxolimab. This TCR came from an adult with an advanced solid tumor such as melanoma, head and neck, liver or kidney cancer. The chain is built from TRBV10-3 and TRBJ2-7, with D perhaps matching TRBD1 (5 bases). The CDR3 nucleotides are TGTGCCATCAGTGACCCGACAGTCTACAAGGCCTACGAGCAGTACTTC. Translating it yields CAISDPTVYKAYEQYF.